This TCR beta chain comes out of a study of T cell repertoires in cytomegalovirus infection. In the study overall: Matching HLA type and CMV infection were both indicated by public TCR beta signatures.

One entry per CDR3 protein results from TCRdb running MiXCR on the reads. The sample includes about 530,000 distinct CDR3 sequences, 26% of them seen just once. About this clonotype itself: Its specificity is unknown.

The study's findings and limits: The ex vivo response was dominated by HLA-C-restricted CMV-specific TCR beta clonotypes. Cumulative public TCR beta family frequency identified carriers of CMV plus the relevant HLA.

CDR1 KGHDR and CDR2 SFDVKD come from the germline V gene. The CDR3 runs 13 residues. V was trimmed by 3 bases and J by 3 bases, leaving 4 bases between them. The sequencing sample was made of PBMCs. This chain links TRBV24-1 with TRBJ2-2; no clear D gene. The receptor comes from a human donor in good health (CMV status not recorded). Some clones in this sample may be carry-over from other donors' samples. DNA for the CDR3: TGTGCCACCAGTGATCCCTACACCGGGGAGCTGTTTTTT. Its translation is CATSDPYTGELFF.